This TCR beta chain comes out of a study of cytomegalovirus exposure and HLA in healthy donors. In the PCR, 60 Vbeta and 13 Jbeta primers were used. Produced via immunoSEQ multiplex PCR; TCRdb's table is partial and in-frame only. The sample lists 140,000 to 150,000 clones, 75% to 80% occurring once. The receptor was derived from a young woman in good health and CMV-seronegative. The sequencing input was PBMCs.

CDR3 sequence (DNA): TGTGCCAGCAGTTACTCTGGGGGGTGGTCCTACGAGCAGTACTTC. Encoded protein: CASSYSGGWSYEQYF. The rearrangement uses TRBV6-6 and TRBJ2-7; TRBD2 is a possible D gene (6 bases). V lost 0 bases and J 1 base, leaving 10 bases between the germline ends. The CDR3 loop spans 15 amino acids. The germline CDR1 and CDR2 sequences are MNHNY and SVGAGI (reference sequence).